This is a list of T cell receptor beta chains from one sample in a study of long-term antiretroviral therapy in people with HIV. Only in-frame clones appear in the TCRdb table, and some are missing; sequencing was by immunoSEQ multiplex PCR. Here the sample spans some 11,000 clones, 76% being singletons. Sequenced here: unsorted PBMCs, sampled at the start of antiretroviral therapy, before treatment. The receptors stem from a man aged 25-45 years with HIV. Each CDR3 is given without its conserved first and last residue. A row's size may be missing; if present it is once, few, many or a size class.

TRBV5-6,TRBJ2-7,NA,ASSEGQFYEQY
TRBV10-3,TRBJ2-1,few,AIRGLGYNEQF
TRBV2,TRBJ2-3,NA,ASSYVGGPGDTQY
TRBV9,TRBJ2-7,NA,ASSGPGTGGAEQY
TRBV5-4,TRBJ2-7,NA,ASSYSGSLYEQY
TRBV7-2,TRBJ2-3,NA,ASSIKPPGADTQY
TRBV9,TRBJ2-2,NA,ASSVAAGGPTGELF
TRBV11-3,TRBJ2-3,NA,ASSVAGGRSTDTQY
TRBV7-2,TRBJ2-5,NA,ASSLQVKETQY
TRBV2,TRBJ1-5,NA,ASSEEASNQPQH
TRBV7-9,TRBJ2-1,few,ASSPTGHNEQF
TRBV7-6,TRBJ2-3,NA,ASSEQRGFGTDTQY
TRBV7-8,TRBJ2-1,once,ASSLSPGGPGNEQF
TRBV7-8,TRBJ2-7,once,ASSIVGLEQY
TRBV9,TRBJ1-1,NA,ASGGTGGVPEAF